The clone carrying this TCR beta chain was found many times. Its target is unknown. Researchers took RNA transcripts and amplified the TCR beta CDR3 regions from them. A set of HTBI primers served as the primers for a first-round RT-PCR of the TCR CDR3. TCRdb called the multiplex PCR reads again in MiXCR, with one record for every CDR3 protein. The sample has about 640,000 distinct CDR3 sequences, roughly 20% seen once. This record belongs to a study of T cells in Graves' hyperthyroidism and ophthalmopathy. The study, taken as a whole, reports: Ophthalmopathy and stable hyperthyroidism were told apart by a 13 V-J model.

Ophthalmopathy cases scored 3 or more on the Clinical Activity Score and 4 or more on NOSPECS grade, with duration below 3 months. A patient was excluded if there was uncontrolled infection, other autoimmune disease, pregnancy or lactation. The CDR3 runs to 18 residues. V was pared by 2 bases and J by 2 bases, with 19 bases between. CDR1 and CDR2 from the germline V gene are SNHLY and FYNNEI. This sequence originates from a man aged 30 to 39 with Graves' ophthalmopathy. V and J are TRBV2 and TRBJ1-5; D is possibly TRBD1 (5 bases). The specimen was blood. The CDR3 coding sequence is TGTGCCAGCAGTGAAACCCTTCCAGACAGATACGGCAATCAGCCCCAGCATTTT. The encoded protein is CASSETLPDRYGNQPQHF.